These 4 T cell receptor beta chains share one sample of origin, sequenced in a study of immune evolution from preneoplasia to lung adenocarcinoma. Clones were read by immunoSEQ multiplex PCR, and TCRdb kept only the in-frame ones, dropping some. The sample includes about 5,100 clones, less than 85% of them seen just once. Sequenced sample: FFPE minimally invasive lung adenocarcinoma tissue. These receptor sequences come from a person between 50 and 70 years old with lung adenocarcinoma.

The gene calls are TRBV15 and TRBJ1-2; TRBD1 matches 7 bases. The CDR3 extends over 14 amino acids. The ends lost 4 bases at V and 7 bases at J; junction bases unmatched: 9. Germline V gene sequence: CDR1 LNHNV, CDR2 YYDKDF (reference sequence). CDR3 amino acids: CATSTQQGRVGYTF. CDR3 in DNA: TGTGCCACCAGCACGCAACAGGGGCGGGTTGGCTACACCTTC.

This clone was observed a few times. Other nucleotide sequences in the sample specify the same CDR3. This sequence joins TRBV6-6 and TRBJ1-4; D unclear. The CDR3 has 13 amino acids. CDR1 is MNHNY and CDR2 is SVGAGI in the germline V gene (reference sequence). Trimming took 6 bases from V and 7 from J, leaving 12 bases between them. This CDR3 reads CASSTPGTEKLFF. DNA of the CDR3: TGTGCCAGCAGCACCCCGGGAACTGAAAAACTGTTTTTT.

The chain combines TRBV15 with TRBJ1-4; D is possibly TRBD1 (5 bases). Trimming stripped 2 bases from V and 0 bases from J, with 10 bases between. Germline assignment: CDR1 LNHNV and CDR2 YYDKDF (reference sequence). The CDR3 is made up of 16 amino acids. CDR3 in DNA: TGTGCCACCAGCAGAAGACAGTTAGCAACTAATGAAAAACTGTTTTTT. Translation gives CATSRRQLATNEKLFF.

This chain links TRBV4-3 with TRBJ1-5; 7 bases align to TRBD1. This CDR3 region has 13 residues. Germline CDR1 reads LGHNA; CDR2 reads YSLEER. V lost 2 bases to trimming and J lost 7 bases; unmatched junction nucleotides: 2. Here the CDR3 DNA reads TGCGCCAGCAGCCAAAACAGGGGACAGCCCCAGCATTTT. Translating it yields CASSQNRGQPQHF.